A selection of T cell receptor beta chains follows, all from one sample in a study of T-cell memory formation after mild COVID-19. TCRdb re-called the 5' RACE reads through MiXCR, storing one row per CDR3 protein. The sample yields about 340,000 distinct CDR3 sequences, more than 15% seen once. Source material: PBMCs or a T cell subset sorted from them (not recorded which). Every receptor here comes from a man aged 18 to 35 who had mild COVID-19 (a few samples of this study predate the infection). Cell type and time point are not known. Both conserved end residues are part of each CDR3. The order of the fields is V gene, clone size, J gene, D gene, CDR3 DNA, CDR3 protein. A D gene is named only where the DNA matches it firmly. Clone size, where shown, is once, few, many, or a class for clones that have expanded.

TRBV6-5,few,TRBJ1-4,NA,TGTGCCAGCAGGCCTAATTGGGGAAAACTGTTTTTT,CASRPNWGKLFF
TRBV4-2,NA,TRBJ1-2,NA,TGTGCCAGCAGCCAAGTTGGGACGGACTTACATAGCTACACCTTC,CASSQVGTDLHSYTF
TRBV19,few,TRBJ1-5,TRBD1,TGTGCCAGTAGACCGTGGACAGGGGGCGAACAGCCCCAGCATTTT,CASRPWTGGEQPQHF
TRBV6-2/TRBV6-3,NA,TRBJ2-3,TRBD2,TGTGCCAGCAGTAAAAATAGCGGGGGGCGCACAGATACGCAGTATTTT,CASSKNSGGRTDTQYF
TRBV18,NA,TRBJ1-1,NA,TGTGCCAGCTCACCACCTAAAACGACGGCATACACTGAAGCTTTCTTT,CASSPPKTTAYTEAFF
TRBV7-2,few,TRBJ2-7,NA,TGTGCCAGCAGATCCCGTTCTGGCGAGCAGTACTTC,CASRSRSGEQYF
TRBV10-3,few,TRBJ1-2,NA,TGTGCCATCAGTGAGAGGGGTCCAGCTAACTATGGCTACACCTTC,CAISERGPANYGYTF
TRBV27,NA,TRBJ1-4,NA,TGTGCCAGCAGTTTTTCGGGGAGGGGTGGAGGAGAAAAACTGTTTTTT,CASSFSGRGGGEKLFF
TRBV6-2/TRBV6-3,few,TRBJ1-1,NA,TGTGCCAGCAGTTCATTAACCGTAAAAAACTATGAAGCTTTCTTT,CASSSLTVKNYEAFF
TRBV25-1,NA,TRBJ1-6,NA,TGTGCCAGCAGTGAACTGAGGGGCGCAGGATCTCCCCTCCACTTT,CASSELRGAGSPLHF
TRBV5-4,few,TRBJ2-5,TRBD1,TGTGCCAGCAGCCTACAACAGGGGGAGACCCAGTACTTC,CASSLQQGETQYF
TRBV20-1,NA,TRBJ2-1,NA,TGCAGTGCTAGGTTACTAGTCGGCTACAATGAGCAGTTCTTC,CSARLLVGYNEQFF
TRBV10-3,few,TRBJ2-3,NA,TGTGCCATCAATAGTAAGGGCGGCACAGATACGCAGTATTTT,CAINSKGGTDTQYF
TRBV6-5,few,TRBJ1-1,TRBD1,TGTGCCAGCAGTTCACAGGGGGCCGGGAATGAAGCTTTCTTT,CASSSQGAGNEAFF
TRBV6-6,NA,TRBJ2-1,TRBD2,TGTGCCAGCAGACGACTAGCGGGGGGGAACAATGAGCAGTTCTTC,CASRRLAGGNNEQFF
TRBV5-1,few,TRBJ1-6,NA,TGCGCCAGCAGCGTGGACGGTGATAATTCACCCCTCCACTTT,CASSVDGDNSPLHF
TRBV30,few,TRBJ2-1,NA,TGTGCCTGGAGTGAATTTTATGAGCAGTTCTTC,CAWSEFYEQFF
TRBV7-9,NA,TRBJ2-2,NA,TGTGCCAGCAGCCCTAGGGGATGGCCGAACACCGGGGAGCTGTTTTTT,CASSPRGWPNTGELFF
TRBV7-9,many,TRBJ2-7,TRBD1,TGTGCCAGCAGCCCGGGACAGAACTACGAGCAGTACTTC,CASSPGQNYEQYF
TRBV18,NA,TRBJ2-1,NA,TGTGCCAGCTCACTGGCGGGGCAGGACAATGAGCAGTTCTTC,CASSLAGQDNEQFF
TRBV2,NA,TRBJ2-1,NA,TGTGCCAGCATCATAGGGGGTGAGCAGTTCTTC,CASIIGGEQFF
TRBV18,few,TRBJ1-5,NA,TGTGCCAGCCGGCCCCAAGAGACTCAGCCCCAGCATTTT,CASRPQETQPQHF
TRBV5-1,NA,TRBJ1-1,TRBD1,TGCGCCAGCAGCTCGACAGGGGGCGGGAACACTGAAGCTTTCTTT,CASSSTGGGNTEAFF
TRBV7-2,NA,TRBJ2-3,NA,TGTGCCAGCAGCTTCGTGGGGGCCGTAACAGATACGCAGTATTTT,CASSFVGAVTDTQYF
TRBV9,few,TRBJ2-2,TRBD1,TGTGCCAGCAGCGAGAGACAGGGGCCCGCCGGGGAGCTGTTTTTT,CASSERQGPAGELFF
TRBV6-1,many,TRBJ1-2,NA,TGTGCCAGCAGTAGCCAGGGCAGCTACTATGGCTACACCTTC,CASSSQGSYYGYTF
TRBV21-1,few,TRBJ2-5,NA,TGTGCCAGCAGCAAAGAGGGTTCCGGGGAAGAGACCCAGTACTTC,CASSKEGSGEETQYF
TRBV2,NA,TRBJ2-2,NA,TGTGCCAGCAGTGAATGGAGAGGTACCGGGGAGCTGTTTTTT,CASSEWRGTGELFF
TRBV6-5,NA,TRBJ2-7,NA,TGTGCCAGCAGTTACTTGCGGAGCTCCTACGAGCAGTACTTC,CASSYLRSSYEQYF
TRBV12-3/TRBV12-4,NA,TRBJ2-3,NA,TGTGCCAGCAGTCTTCCCGGGGTCCGCACAGATACGCAGTATTTT,CASSLPGVRTDTQYF
TRBV27,NA,TRBJ1-2,TRBD1,TGTGCCAGCAGTCCCTCGACAGGGATCGGCTACACCTTC,CASSPSTGIGYTF
TRBV5-6,few,TRBJ2-5,TRBD1,TGTGCCAGCAGCCGGGACAGGGGCTATTTAGAGACCCAGTACTTC,CASSRDRGYLETQYF
TRBV29-1,NA,TRBJ1-3,NA,TGCAGCGTTGACCAGGGGATAGGTGGAAACACCATATATTTT,CSVDQGIGGNTIYF
TRBV7-9,NA,TRBJ1-1,NA,TGTGCCAGCAGCTTAGCGGCAGCTGAAGCTTTCTTT,CASSLAAAEAFF
TRBV7-2,many,TRBJ1-4,NA,TGTGCCAGCAGCCGATCGAGGGGTTCCGCAAATGAAAAACTGTTTTTT,CASSRSRGSANEKLFF
TRBV12-3/TRBV12-4,few,TRBJ1-1,NA,TGTGCCAGCAGGTTCAGAAGCCCGAACACTGAAGCTTTCTTT,CASRFRSPNTEAFF
TRBV5-5,NA,TRBJ2-1,NA,TGTGCCAGCAGCTTGATCTGGAGCTCCTACAATGAGCAGTTCTTC,CASSLIWSSYNEQFF
TRBV6-2/TRBV6-3,NA,TRBJ2-5,NA,TGTGCCAGCAGTTACGACCAGCCGGGGACCCAGTACTTC,CASSYDQPGTQYF
TRBV11-3,few,TRBJ2-7,NA,TGTGCCAGCAGCTCGGACAATGACCTGTACGAGCAGTACTTC,CASSSDNDLYEQYF
TRBV5-6,many,TRBJ1-1,TRBD1,TGTGCCAGCAGCTTGGTCGGGACAGGGGGCGCGGAGGCTTTCTTT,CASSLVGTGGAEAFF
TRBV7-7,NA,TRBJ2-3,TRBD2,TGTGCTAGCAGCCCAGGGGCACTAGCGGGCCCCACAGATACGCAGTATTTT,CASSPGALAGPTDTQYF
TRBV20-1,few,TRBJ2-5,TRBD1,TGCAGTGCGTGGACAGGGGCGTCCGATTCGGAGACCCAGTACTTC,CSAWTGASDSETQYF
TRBV7-9,NA,TRBJ1-5,TRBD1,TGTGCCAGCAGCGGTCGGACAGGGCTACACAATCAGCCCCAGCATTTT,CASSGRTGLHNQPQHF
TRBV4-3,many,TRBJ1-5,TRBD1,TGCGCCAGCAGCCGAACAGGGGGTCAGCCCCAGCATTTT,CASSRTGGQPQHF
TRBV10-3,many,TRBJ2-5,TRBD2,TGTGCCACGCGGACTAGCGGGGGGCCTCAAGAGACCCAGTACTTC,CATRTSGGPQETQYF